This TCR beta chain is from a study of T cell responses to AZD1222 COVID-19 vaccine. Trimming took 0 bases from V and 4 from J, leaving 10 bases between them. There are 14 residues in the CDR3. From germline, CDR1 is SGDLS and CDR2 YYNGEE. Study-wide results and limits: All repertoire sampling was performed exclusively after the peak T cell response. As reported, nearly half of all spike-specific TCRs target variant regions that are unmutated.

In the case of this clone: Antigen: not known.

Sequencing was performed with immunoSEQ multiplex PCR; in TCRdb, only in-frame clones are kept and a portion is missing. The table shows about 66,000 clones, with around 89% occurring only once. The chain links TRBV9 to TRBJ1-1; D may be TRBD1 (5 bases). The TCR was taken from an adult who received the MenACWY meningococcal vaccine as a control. The sequenced sample was peripheral blood, obtained 28 days after the second dose of the MenACWY control vaccine. CDR3 sequence (DNA): TGTGCCAGCAGCGTAGTGTCCGGGGGCACTGAAGCTTTCTTT. Protein sequence: CASSVVSGGTEAFF.